This paragraph covers one T cell receptor beta chain sequence. This clonotype has ten or more counts. Its antigen is not yet known. No base quality values were provided; no much bigger clone lies one nucleotide off. Ophthalmopathy patients had moderately to severely active disease, Clinical Activity Score of at least 3, NOSPECS grade of at least 4, and duration under 3 months. The study excluded patients with uncontrolled infections, other autoimmune diseases, pregnancy or lactation. Diagnoses were based on clinical symptoms, serum thyroxine and TRAb, thyroid ultrasound and orbital computed tomography. Ficoll-Paque density gradient centrifugation was used to isolate PBMCs from around 9.1 ml of fresh peripheral blood. Total RNA was extracted with Trizol reagent, and quality was checked on an Agilent 2100 Bioanalyzer. The germline V gene (reference sequence) provides CDR1 DFQATT and CDR2 SNEGSKA. Germline trimming: 5 bases from V, 3 bases from J; junction bases outside gene matches: 6. The CDR3 sequence holds 13 residues, the cysteine and phenylalanine included. Only the CDR3 portion is preserved as DNA: 39 bases, with reading frame beginning at the first base.

This entry is derived from a study of T cells in Graves' hyperthyroidism and ophthalmopathy (dated by TCRdb to between 2018 and 2020). As for the study more broadly: Peripheral blood samples were taken at initial diagnosis, before any treatment was given. A discovery cohort of about a hundred patients, approximately 45 with Graves' ophthalmopathy and about 60 with stable Graves' hyperthyroidism, was used to find distinguishing TCR V-J signatures. Prospective prediction of ophthalmopathy was tested in an independent validation cohort of some 20 hyperthyroidism patients and approximately 17 patients who later progressed to ophthalmopathy. The 85 to 100 discovery patients were randomly split 7:3 into training and test sets. The study also compared thyroid tissue and blood T-cell repertoires from more than 5 Graves' hyperthyroidism patients. Following sampling, methimazole starting at 30 mg daily was given to hyperthyroidism patients, and high-dose intravenous methylprednisolone was given to ophthalmopathy patients. TCR Vbeta CDR3 sequencing of 120 to 150 peripheral blood samples (over 40 ophthalmopathy, over 70 hyperthyroidism and about 17 progressor patients) is reported in the paper.

What the authors observed across the whole study: Sample size was not statistically predetermined, and investigators were not blinded to group allocation. Most expanded thyroid clonotypes (frequency above 0.001) were also found in blood, which suggests that blood repertoires may mirror thyroid immune responses. Ophthalmopathy was separated from stable hyperthyroidism by a 13 V-J signature model, with over 85% sensitivity and approximately 81% specificity obtained in cross-validation and 80%/75% obtained in testing. In validation, the model predicted progression to ophthalmopathy a median of 6.5 months before onset, with about 64% sensitivity and about 72% specificity.

The TCR beta CDR3 regions were amplified from RNA transcripts. The first round of RT-PCR for the TCR CDR3 was performed with the HTBI primer set and the Qiagen OneStep RT-PCR kit. The libraries were constructed in a second round of multiplex PCR and then size-selected and purified. Sequencing of the libraries was done on an Illumina HiSeq2000 using paired-end 100 bp reads. For the original study's pipeline: SOAPnuke was used to process the raw data, throwing out any read that contained adapters or uncalled bases, had a mean Phred below 15, or lacked an exact constant-primer or identifier match. COPE v1.2.5 was used to merge the high-quality paired reads, and each unique nucleotide sequence was defined as a clonotype. MiTCR v1.1 was used to align clonotypes to the IMGT TRBV, TRBD and TRBJ reference segments. Analysis was restricted to V-J combinations with a frequency above 0.0001, which covered 99% to 99.2% of repertoires. A TCS score was defined as the ratio of F50 (clonal expansion) to E x V (chaos), with BLOSUM62-based TCRdist applied between CDR3 peptides within each V-J. Welch's t-statistics and random forest reduced some 510 V-J features to 13, which were used in a naive Bayes classifier (R e1071). TCRdb reran the public reads through fastp at Q25 and MiXCR, keeping productive beta chains. Identical CDR3 protein sequences are pooled into one entry, listed with their most common genes and DNA. TCRdb, not the original authors, processed these V and J calls. This sample has some 500,000 distinct CDR3 sequences in its table, and around a quarter of those were observed once. Roughly 12% of the sample is taken by the ten largest.

The receptor's source is a woman under 40 with Graves' ophthalmopathy. The specimen sequenced was blood. The V gene is TRBV20-1 and the J gene is TRBJ2-5; 7 junctional bases match TRBD2. The encoded CDR3 is CSAPGLREETQYF. The nucleotides are TGCAGTGCTCCGGGACTAAGGGAAGAGACCCAGTACTTC.